The text below deals with one TCR beta chain. What it binds is unknown. This entry belongs to a study of cytomegalovirus exposure and HLA in healthy donors. On the study more broadly: HLA-typed donors contributed some 83 million unique TCRs, which were held in an early data release.

Study-wide results and limits: Association of a missense DCLRE1C variant with TCR beta V- and J-gene trimming was reported in a later analysis.

This CDR3 comprises 13 residues. Trimming took off 0 bases at V and 5 bases at J, with 5 bases between the two ends. Looked up from germline, CDR1 is WSHSY and CDR2 is SAAADI. This PCR relied on a set of 60 Vbeta primers and 13 Jbeta primers. Assay used: immunoSEQ multiplex PCR; TCRdb lists only in-frame clones, some missing. The sample carries more than 70,000 clones, over 70% recorded once. The origin of this receptor is a man aged 50 or older in good health and CMV-seropositive. What was sequenced was PBMCs. The gene calls are TRBV10-2 and TRBJ2-1; D may be TRBD2 (5 bases). CDR3 bases: TGCGCCAGCAGTGAGTCGCGGGACAATGAGCAGTTCTTC. The encoded protein is CASSESRDNEQFF.